Listed below are T cell receptor beta chains from one sample, sequenced in a study of T cells in Graves' hyperthyroidism and ophthalmopathy. In TCRdb, the multiplex PCR reads were re-called with MiXCR into one record per CDR3 protein. In the table there are approximately 400,000 distinct CDR3 sequences, about 16% of which are singletons. The specimen sequenced was blood. These receptors all come from a woman aged 25-40 years with Graves' hyperthyroidism. Each CDR3 is given with its conserved first and last residue. A D gene is named only where the DNA matches it firmly. The size of a clone is reported for some rows only, either as once, few or many, or as a class for expanded clones.

many	TRBD1	TRBV28	TRBJ1-5	TGTGCCAGCAGTTTATCCGGACAGGGTGACAATCAGCCCCAGCATTTT	CASSLSGQGDNQPQHF
many	TRBD1	TRBV6-2/TRBV6-3	TRBJ2-7	TGTGCCAGCAACCACCGGGACAGGGAGTACGAGCAGTACTTC	CASNHRDREYEQYF
many	-	TRBV28	TRBJ2-1	TGTGCCAGCAGTAGACGGGGGAGGAGCTCCTACAATGAGCAGTTCTTC	CASSRRGRSSYNEQFF
-	-	TRBV7-9	TRBJ2-3	TGTGCCAGCAGCTTTGGACTCTTGGATACGCAGTATTTT	CASSFGLLDTQYF
many	-	TRBV12-3/TRBV12-4	TRBJ2-1	TGTGCCAGCAGTTTAGTACCCCTTCGGAGCCCCGGGGGACGAGGCTACAATGAGCAGTTCTTC	CASSLVPLRSPGGRGYNEQFF
few	-	TRBV24-1	TRBJ1-2	TGTGCCACCAGTGACTCCGGGACGGATGGCTACACCTTC	CATSDSGTDGYTF
many	-	TRBV11-2	TRBJ2-7	TGTGCCAGCAGTCCTCTGCTGGGCTCCAACGAGCAGTACTTC	CASSPLLGSNEQYF
many	TRBD1	TRBV28	TRBJ2-1	TGTGCCAGCAGTCGAACGGACAGGGGGCTGGATGAGCAGTTCTTC	CASSRTDRGLDEQFF
many	-	TRBV12-3/TRBV12-4	TRBJ2-5	TGTGCCAGCCTAGCGAATAATCAAGAGACCCAGTACTTC	CASLANNQETQYF
many	-	TRBV20-1	TRBJ1-2	TGCAGTAGACGGGTAGCTAACTATGGCTACACCTTC	CSRRVANYGYTF
many	-	TRBV7-2	TRBJ2-2	TGTGCCAGCAGCTCGGGGGTAGGAGGCACCGGGGAGCTGTTTTTT	CASSSGVGGTGELFF
many	-	TRBV15	TRBJ1-1	TGTGCCACCCGGACGGGGGTGAACACTGAAGCTTTCTTT	CATRTGVNTEAFF
many	-	TRBV12-3/TRBV12-4	TRBJ2-1	TGTGCCAGCAGTTGGTTAGGGGTGGATCCCAATGAGCAGTTCTTC	CASSWLGVDPNEQFF
few	-	TRBV7-6	TRBJ2-5	TGTGCCAGCATCCCACCTGGGGAAGAGACCCAGTACTTC	CASIPPGEETQYF
few	-	TRBV14	TRBJ2-5	TGTGCCAGCAGCCAAGACCAGTTGCAGGGTGAGACCCAGTACTTC	CASSQDQLQGETQYF
many	TRBD1	TRBV11-2	TRBJ2-7	TGTGCCAGCAGCGGGTTCGGGGACAGGGCCCTCGAGCAGTACTTC	CASSGFGDRALEQYF
many	TRBD2	TRBV2	TRBJ2-7	TGTGCCAGTAAGACTAGCGGGAGTGGCGAGCAGTACTTC	CASKTSGSGEQYF
-	TRBD1	TRBV29-1	TRBJ1-1	TGCAGCGGGGGACAGACTTACACTGAAGCTTTCTTT	CSGGQTYTEAFF
many	TRBD1	TRBV6-1	TRBJ2-1	TGTGCCAGCAGTTTTACACAGGGGAACAATGAGCAGTTCTTC	CASSFTQGNNEQFF
-	TRBD2	TRBV29-1	TRBJ2-1	TGCAGCGTCGCCGACCGTGGACTAGCGGGAGACTTTTACAATGAGCAGTTCTTC	CSVADRGLAGDFYNEQFF
few	TRBD1	TRBV6-4	TRBJ2-1	TGTGCCAGCAGTTCGGGGACAGGGGAAGGCAATGAGCAGTTCTTC	CASSSGTGEGNEQFF
-	TRBD2	TRBV19	TRBJ2-3	TGTGCCACCAGCGGCGGGAGGGCCCGCACAGATACGCAGTATTTT	CATSGGRARTDTQYF
-	TRBD1	TRBV2	TRBJ1-5	TGTGCCAGCAGTACCGACAGGGACCGCCAGCCCCAGCATTTT	CASSTDRDRQPQHF
-	-	TRBV6-5	TRBJ2-2	TGTGCCAGCAGTTACTCGATCGGCCGGATCACCGGGGAGCTGTTTTTT	CASSYSIGRITGELFF
-	TRBD2	TRBV20-1	TRBJ2-1	TGCAGTGCTAGTCGTGGGAGGGTCGATGAGCAGTTCTTC	CSASRGRVDEQFF
-	-	TRBV20-1	TRBJ2-3	TGCAGTGCTAGAGAAACAATCGAGTTCGCGGATACGCAGTATTTT	CSARETIEFADTQYF
few	-	TRBV20-1	TRBJ1-4	TGCAGTGCTAGTGGGGGCGTAGGTAATGAAAAACTGTTTTTT	CSASGGVGNEKLFF
-	TRBD1	TRBV18	TRBJ2-7	TGTGCCAGCTCCCAATATACAGGGGTCGAGCAGTACTTC	CASSQYTGVEQYF
-	-	TRBV6-2/TRBV6-3	TRBJ1-1	TGTGCCAGCAGCGCGAGAGGGGACGATGAAGCTTTCTTT	CASSARGDDEAFF
-	TRBD2	TRBV6-1	TRBJ2-3	TGTGCCAGCGCGAGGGAGGGCCCAAATACGCAGTATTTT	CASAREGPNTQYF
many	-	TRBV12-3/TRBV12-4	TRBJ2-3	TGTGCCAGCAGCCCGAGAGCAGATACGCAGTATTTT	CASSPRADTQYF
-	TRBD1	TRBV28	TRBJ2-3	TGTGCCAGCAGAGGGACAGGGGGAGATACGCAGTATTTT	CASRGTGGDTQYF
many	TRBD1	TRBV11-2	TRBJ2-3	TGTGCCAGCAGCTTAGTCCCCCAGGGGGCCCCGCAGTATTTT	CASSLVPQGAPQYF
few	TRBD2	TRBV27	TRBJ2-1	TGTGCCAGCAGTTTACCGTCTGCGGGAGGTACAAATGAGCAGTTCTTC	CASSLPSAGGTNEQFF
many	TRBD2	TRBV18	TRBJ2-7	TGTGCCAGCTCACTCCTTGGACTAGCCTACGAGCAGTACTTC	CASSLLGLAYEQYF
-	TRBD1	TRBV20-1	TRBJ2-6	TGCAGTGCTAGAGGCACAGGGGCTGGGGCCAACGTCCTGACTTTC	CSARGTGAGANVLTF
few	TRBD1	TRBV30	TRBJ1-5	TGTGCCTGGGGGACAGGAGGTCAGCCCCAGCATTTT	CAWGTGGQPQHF
few	TRBD2	TRBV7-9	TRBJ2-3	TGTGCCAGCAGCTTAGTCGTTAGCGGGAGTTTTTCCGGACCGAATACGCAGTATTTT	CASSLVVSGSFSGPNTQYF
many	-	TRBV30	TRBJ1-2	TGTGCCTGGACCGAACGGACTGGTGGCTACACCTTC	CAWTERTGGYTF
few	TRBD1	TRBV6-1	TRBJ1-1	TGTGCCAGCAGGGATTTATCAGGGGGTGAAGCTTTCTTT	CASRDLSGGEAFF
once	TRBD1	TRBV19	TRBJ1-1	TGTGCCAGTAGTATAGTCGGGGTGACAGGGGGCGAAGCTTTCTTT	CASSIVGVTGGEAFF
-	-	TRBV28	TRBJ1-2	TGTGCCAGCAGTTTATTTTCGGCCGGGAACTATGGCTACACCTTC	CASSLFSAGNYGYTF
few	-	TRBV20-1	TRBJ1-5	TGCAGTGCTAGCGGGGGGGCAGGCAATCAGCCCCAGCATTTT	CSASGGAGNQPQHF
-	-	TRBV18	TRBJ2-1	TGTGCCAGCTCACCACCTCCCCCAGAGAACAATGAGCAGTTCTTC	CASSPPPPENNEQFF
many	-	TRBV12-5	TRBJ2-1	TGTGCTAGTGGTCTAACGGCCATTAATGAGCAGTTCTTC	CASGLTAINEQFF
once	TRBD1	TRBV27	TRBJ1-5	TGTGCCAGCAGTGTTACAGGGGTGAATCAGCCCCAGCATTTT	CASSVTGVNQPQHF
-	TRBD2	TRBV5-1	TRBJ2-1	TGCGCCAGCAGCCCGGGACTAGCGGGAGATTCCTACAATGAGCAGTTCTTC	CASSPGLAGDSYNEQFF
-	-	TRBV5-1	TRBJ1-4	TGCGCCAGCAGCTTGGGCCCACAGGTTACGGGTGAAAAACTGTTTTTT	CASSLGPQVTGEKLFF
many	TRBD2	TRBV7-8	TRBJ2-7	TGTGCCAGCAGCACGCACCGGGACTACTCCTACGAGCAGTACTTC	CASSTHRDYSYEQYF
-	TRBD2	TRBV5-1	TRBJ2-7	TGCGCCAGCAGCTACGAGGTGCGGGGAGGGCCCGACGAGCAGTACTTC	CASSYEVRGGPDEQYF
many	TRBD1	TRBV20-1	TRBJ2-7	TGCAGTGCTAGTCCAGGGGGCATCTACGAGCAGTACTTC	CSASPGGIYEQYF
many	-	TRBV29-1	TRBJ2-3	TGCAGCGTCAAGCTTAGCACAGATACGCAGTATTTT	CSVKLSTDTQYF
many	TRBD2	TRBV7-3	TRBJ2-3	TGTGCCAGCAGCTCTAAGCGGGGTCACACAGATACGCAGTATTTT	CASSSKRGHTDTQYF
-	TRBD1	TRBV15	TRBJ2-6	TGTGCCACCAGCGGCTACAGGGGGCTAACTGGGGCCAACGTCCTGACTTTC	CATSGYRGLTGANVLTF
many	TRBD1	TRBV13	TRBJ2-5	TGTGCCAGCAGCCCTAGGGTCAGGGGGCGAAGAGAGACCCAGTACTTC	CASSPRVRGRRETQYF